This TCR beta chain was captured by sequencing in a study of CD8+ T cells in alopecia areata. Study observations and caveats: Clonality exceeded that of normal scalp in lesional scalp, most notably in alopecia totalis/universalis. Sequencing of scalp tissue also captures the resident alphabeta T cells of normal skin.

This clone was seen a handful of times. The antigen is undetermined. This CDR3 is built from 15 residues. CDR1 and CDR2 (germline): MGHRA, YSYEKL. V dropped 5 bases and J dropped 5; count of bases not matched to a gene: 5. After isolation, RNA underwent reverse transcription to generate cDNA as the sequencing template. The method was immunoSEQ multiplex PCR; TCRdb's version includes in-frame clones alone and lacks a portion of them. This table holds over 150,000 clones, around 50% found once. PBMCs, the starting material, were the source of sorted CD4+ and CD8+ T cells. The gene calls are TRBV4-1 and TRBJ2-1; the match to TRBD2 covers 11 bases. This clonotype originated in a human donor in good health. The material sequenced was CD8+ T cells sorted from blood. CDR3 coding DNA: TGCGCCAGCAGCACTATAGCGGGGGGGGACAATGAGCAGTTCTTC. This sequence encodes CASSTIAGGDNEQFF.